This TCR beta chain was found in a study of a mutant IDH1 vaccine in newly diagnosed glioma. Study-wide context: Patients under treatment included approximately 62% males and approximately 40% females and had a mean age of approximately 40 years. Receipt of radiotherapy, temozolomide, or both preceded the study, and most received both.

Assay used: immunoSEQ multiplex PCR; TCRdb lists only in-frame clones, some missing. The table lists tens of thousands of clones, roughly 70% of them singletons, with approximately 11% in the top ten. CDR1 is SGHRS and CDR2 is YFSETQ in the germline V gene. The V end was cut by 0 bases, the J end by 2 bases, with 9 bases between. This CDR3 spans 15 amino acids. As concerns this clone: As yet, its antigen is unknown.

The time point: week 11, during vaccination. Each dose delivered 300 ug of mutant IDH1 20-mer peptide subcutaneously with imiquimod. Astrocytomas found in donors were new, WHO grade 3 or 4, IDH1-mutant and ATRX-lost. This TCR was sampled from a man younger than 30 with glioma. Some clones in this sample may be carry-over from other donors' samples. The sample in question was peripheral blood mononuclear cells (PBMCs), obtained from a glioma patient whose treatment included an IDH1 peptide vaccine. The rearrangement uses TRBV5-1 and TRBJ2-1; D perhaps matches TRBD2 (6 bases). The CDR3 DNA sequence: TGCGCCAGCAGCTTGGGGCTAGCGACCTACAATGAGCAGTTCTTC. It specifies CASSLGLATYNEQFF.